These 27 T cell receptor beta chains originate from one sample sequenced in a study of breast tumors, draining lymph nodes, adjacent tissues. TCRdb ran MiXCR on the multiplex PCR reads and lists one entry per CDR3 protein. The table lists about 180,000 distinct CDR3 sequences, roughly 30% of them singletons, with approximately 4.3% in the top ten. Samples came from axillary lymph nodes draining the breast cancer. Sequenced input: axillary lymph node tissue. Source of these receptors: a female donor with breast cancer. Some clones in this sample may be carry-over from other donors' samples.

This clonotype has at least ten counts. The chain uses TRBV9 and TRBJ2-7; 10 bases agree with TRBD2. This CDR3 comprises 14 residues. CDR1 SGDLS and CDR2 YYNGEE come from the germline V gene. Losses at the gene ends were 0 bases for V and 7 bases for J; bases not matched to a gene: 4. The CDR3 loop reads CASSVEVSGGEQYF. DNA for the CDR3: TGTGCCAGCAGCGTAGAGGTTAGCGGGGGGGAGCAGTACTTC.

In its sample, this clonotype was seen many times. This sequence joins TRBV5-6 and TRBJ2-7; D is ambiguous. Germline CDR1 and CDR2: SGHDT and YYEEEE. This CDR3 comprises 15 residues. Between the trimmed V and J ends, which lost 0 bases and 0 bases, there was a span of 10 bases. CDR3 loop: CASSLGWQASYEQYF. The CDR3 coding sequence is TGTGCCAGCAGCTTGGGATGGCAGGCCTCCTACGAGCAGTACTTC. The entire variable domain, with the rest obtained from reference TRBV5-6 and TRBJ2-7, is as follows: DAGVTQSPTHLIKTRGQQVTLRCSPKSGHDTVSWYQQALGQGPQFIFQYYEEEERQRGNFPDRFSGHQFPNYSSELNVNALLLGDSALYLCASSLGWQASYEQYFGPGTRLTVT.

About this clonotype itself: A much larger clone differs from this one at a single base, so this may be a read error. The CDR3 region has the DNA TGTGCCAGCAGTGAATGGCGGGGGGCAGATACGCAGTATTTT. It codes for CASSEWRGADTQYF. The chain links TRBV6-1 to TRBJ2-3, with 8 positions matching TRBD2. The V and J ends lost 2 bases and 4 bases, in that order; junction bases with no gene match: 2. Per the germline V gene, CDR1 is MNHNS and CDR2 is SASEGT. The CDR3 spans 14 residues.

Notes on this clonotype: A much larger clone differs by one base, so this may be a read error. V usage is TRBV5-6 and J usage is TRBJ2-1, with D hard to call. The germline CDR1 and CDR2 sequences are SGHDT and YYEEEE. The CDR3 length is 11 residues. V was cut by 7 bases and J by 12 bases, with 14 bases left in between. The CDR3 reads CASYGNGAQFF. The CDR3 region has the DNA TGTGCCAGCTATGGGAATGGTGCGCAGTTCTTC.

V gene TRBV6-1 combines with J gene TRBJ2-7, with 14 nucleotides matching TRBD2. The CDR3 length is 15 residues. The germline gives CDR1 MNHNS, CDR2 SASEGT. V dropped 4 bases and J dropped 3; count of bases not matched to a gene: 2. The CDR3 nucleotides read TGTGCCAGCAGTGTAGGGACTAGCGGGGGCTACGAGCAGTACTTC. Its translation: CASSVGTSGGYEQYF.

This clonotype was counted ten times or more. The chain employs TRBV5-6 and TRBJ2-1, with D hard to call. The CDR3 spans 11 residues. V was pared by 4 bases and J by 5 bases, with 4 bases between. Germline CDR1 and CDR2: SGHDT and YYEEEE. Here the CDR3 reads CASSGNNEQFF. In nucleotides, the CDR3 is TGTGCCAGCAGCGGCAACAATGAGCAGTTCTTC.

The gene calls are TRBV27 and TRBJ2-5; 10 nucleotides agree with TRBD2. CDR1 MNHEY and CDR2 SMNVEV come from the germline V gene (reference sequence). The length of the CDR3 is 16 residues. V dropped 3 bases and J dropped 2; count of bases not matched to a gene: 6. CDR3 nucleotide sequence: TGTGCCAGCAGTTTTTCAGCGGGGGGGAAACAAGAGACCCAGTACTTC. Translation: CASSFSAGGKQETQYF.

The rearrangement joins TRBV29-1 to TRBJ1-4, with D uncertain. V dropped 5 bases and J dropped 2 bases, with 18 bases sitting between them. The CDR3 is 16 residues long. Germline V gene sequence: CDR1 SQVTM, CDR2 ANQGSEA. CDR3 nucleotides: TGCAGCGTTACCGCACCGGCGAGCAGTACTAATGAAAAACTGTTTTTT. It is translated as CSVTAPASSTNEKLFF.

Remarks on this clonotype: Its ends do not fully match the called genes, so a read error is possible. The V gene is TRBV12-3 or TRBV12-4, the J gene TRBJ2-7, with 10 nucleotides matching TRBD2. The CDR3 loop spans 16 amino acids. CDR3 loop: CVSSPVALAGAYEQYF. As DNA, the CDR3 is TGTGTCAGCAGTCCCGTGGCGCTAGCGGGAGCATACGAGCAGTACTTC.

This clonotype was counted ten times or more. The V call is TRBV4-1, the J call TRBJ1-6; D is perhaps TRBD1 (6 bases). Trimming removed 0 bases at V and 10 bases at J, with 16 bases between. This CDR3 is 16 amino acids long. In germline, CDR1 is MGHRA, CDR2 YSYEKL. The CDR3 loop is CASSQEGGQGTSPLHF. The CDR3 DNA is TGCGCCAGCAGCCAAGAAGGGGGGCAGGGCACGTCACCCCTCCACTTT.

This clonotype was observed many times. The chain has TRBV11-1 and TRBJ2-2; D not certain. Trimming left V 0 bases short and J 2 bases short, with 4 bases between. This CDR3 spans 14 amino acids. The germline gives CDR1 SGHAT, CDR2 FQDESV (reference sequence). In nucleotides, the CDR3 is TGTGCCAGCAGCTTAGCGTCTAACACCGGGGAGCTGTTTTTT. Its translation is CASSLASNTGELFF. The variable domain in full, with the rest retrieved from reference TRBV11-1 and TRBJ2-2, is EAEVAQSPRYKITEKSQAVAFWCDPISGHATLYWYRQILGQGPELLVQFQDESVVDDSQLPKDRFSAERLKGVDSTLKIQPAELGDSAMYLCASSLASNTGELFFGEGSRLTVL.

This clonotype was recorded at least ten times. The rearrangement links TRBV6-5 to TRBJ2-3; 7 bases are shared with TRBD2. Trimming took 6 bases from V and 1 from J; bases not matched to a gene: 7. CDR3 length equals 15 residues. CDR1 is MNHEY and CDR2 is SVGAGI in the germline V gene. CDR3 nucleotide sequence: TGTGCCAGCAGGCGGGGGATGGGAGGCACAGATACGCAGTATTTT. Translating it yields CASRRGMGGTDTQYF.

This clonotype was detected ten times or more. The chain is built from TRBV7-9 and TRBJ2-1, with 12 bases fitting TRBD2. The germline V gene has CDR1 SEHNR and CDR2 FQNEAQ (reference sequence). V shed 1 base and J 7 bases; nucleotides not matched to a gene: 5. The length of the CDR3 is 16 residues. Here the CDR3 DNA reads TGTGCCAGCAGCTTAGGACTAGCGGGGGTAGGGAATGAGCAGTTCTTC. The encoded protein is CASSLGLAGVGNEQFF.

J is TRBJ2-1 and V is TRBV27; a possible D gene is TRBD1 (6 bases). Germline V lookup: CDR1 MNHEY, CDR2 SMNVEV (reference sequence). The V gene lost 6 bases and the J gene lost 7 bases, with 13 bases spanning the gap. This CDR3 is built from 13 residues. The CDR3 nucleotides are TGTGCCAGCAGCCCCGGGACATCTAATGAGCAGTTCTTC. The encoded protein is CASSPGTSNEQFF.

This clonotype came up many times. The chain employs TRBV9 and TRBJ2-7, with 8 bases aligning to TRBD2. The CDR3 contains 17 residues. Trimming cost V 4 bases and J 1 base; bases outside gene matches: 13. Germline V gene sequence: CDR1 SGDLS, CDR2 YYNGEE. DNA for the CDR3: TGTGCCAGCAGCCCCCTAGCGGGCGGGACCGGATCCTACGAGCAGTACTTC. Amino acid sequence: CASSPLAGGTGSYEQYF.

The rearrangement uses TRBV9 and TRBJ1-1, with a weak D call TRBD1 (6 bases). Germline-derived CDR1 and CDR2 are SGDLS and YYNGEE. CDR3 size: 17 residues. V lost 4 bases and J 0 bases, leaving 19 bases between the germline ends. The CDR3 protein is CASSPYGGNSMNTEAFF. As DNA, the CDR3 is TGTGCCAGCAGCCCCTACGGGGGCAACTCCATGAACACTGAAGCTTTCTTT.

This clonotype was observed a few times. A much more abundant neighbour one base away suggests this may be a read error. The chain is built from TRBV20-1 and TRBJ2-7; D unresolved. The CDR3 is made up of 12 amino acids. CDR1 and CDR2 from the germline V gene are DFQATT and SNEGSKA (reference sequence). CDR3 region: CSARESGSEPYF. The CDR3 region has the DNA TGCAGTGCTAGAGAGAGTGGAAGCGAGCCGTACTTC.

This clonotype was observed a handful of times. A much larger clone lies a single base off, so this may be a read error. The chain joins TRBV5-5 to TRBJ2-6; no definite D call. Trimming took 0 bases from V and 4 from J, leaving 14 bases between them. The length of the CDR3 is 17 residues. CDR1 SGHKS and CDR2 YYEKEE come from the germline V gene (reference sequence). This CDR3 reads CASSLGLSNKGANVLTF. The CDR3 nucleotides are TGTGCCAGCAGCTTGGGCCTCAGTAATAAAGGGGCCAACGTCCTGACTTTC.

In this sample, this clonotype turned up many times. The chain carries TRBV12-3 or TRBV12-4 and TRBJ2-7; the D is unclear. This CDR3 is 12 amino acids long. Trimming shortened V by 8 bases and J by 0 bases, and 8 bases separated the two germline ends. The CDR3 protein is CASSQSSYEQYF. The CDR3 DNA reads TGTGCCAGCTCCCAAAGCTCCTACGAGCAGTACTTC.

This clonotype was observed a few times. V gene TRBV6-5 combines with J gene TRBJ2-1, with 8 positions matching TRBD1. Looked up from germline, CDR1 is MNHEY and CDR2 is SVGAGI. This CDR3 spans 16 amino acids. The V gene end was trimmed by 7 bases and the J gene end by 7 bases; junction bases not matched to a gene: 15. CDR3 region: CASINKWTGFGNEQFF. CDR3 sequence (DNA): TGTGCCAGCATTAACAAATGGACAGGGTTTGGAAATGAGCAGTTCTTC.

With respect to this clonotype: A much larger clone lies one base from this, so it may be a read error. The conserved closing phenylalanine or tryptophan is absent in this CDR3, likely reflecting a read error. The gene calls are TRBV12-3 or TRBV12-4 and TRBJ2-1; D is uncertain. This CDR3 has 15 amino acids. Trimming shortened V by 5 bases and J by 0 bases, and 11 bases separated the two germline ends. The chain's CDR3 is CASSHPSSSYNEQFS. The CDR3 DNA reads TGTGCCAGCAGTCACCCATCAAGCTCCTACAATGAGCAGTTCTCC.

This chain uses TRBV3-1 with TRBJ1-4; 9 bases map to TRBD1. The CDR3 has 13 amino acids. V gave up 1 base and J gave up 11 bases; unmatched junction bases: 2. Germline V gene sequence: CDR1 LGHDT, CDR2 YNNKEL (reference sequence). CDR3 in DNA: TGTGCCAGCAGCCAAGGACAGGGGGAGAAACTGTTTTTT. Translating it yields CASSQGQGEKLFF.

There are many counts of this clonotype. The rearrangement links TRBV18 to TRBJ2-7, with 15 bases fitting TRBD2. Trimming took 0 bases from V and 1 from J; bases not matched to a gene: 1. Germline lookup yields CDR1 KGHSH and CDR2 LQKENI. The CDR3 loop spans 17 amino acids. CDR3 region: CASSPPGLAGGSYEQYF. The CDR3 coding sequence is TGTGCCAGCTCACCACCGGGACTAGCGGGAGGTTCCTACGAGCAGTACTTC.

At least ten counts were recorded for this clonotype. V usage is TRBV4-2 and J usage is TRBJ1-6; 8 bases agree with TRBD1. V shed 0 bases and J 9 bases; nucleotides not matched to a gene: 7. CDR3 length equals 16 residues. CDR1 LGHNA and CDR2 YNFKEQ come from the germline V gene. CDR3 loop: CASSQDFVDRGSPLHF. The CDR3 nucleotides read TGTGCCAGCAGCCAAGATTTCGTAGACAGGGGTTCACCCCTCCACTTT.

This clonotype was recorded at least ten times. The chain joins TRBV15 to TRBJ1-6, with TRBD1 matching over 9 bases. After removal of 0 bases from V and 10 bases from J, the junction contained 4 bases not matched to a gene. The CDR3 is made up of 15 amino acids. Germline CDR1 reads LNHNV; CDR2 reads YYDKDF (reference sequence). Written as DNA, the CDR3 is TGTGCCACCAGCAGAGATGGGACAGGGCTCTCACCCCTCCACTTT. The encoded protein is CATSRDGTGLSPLHF.

In the case of this clonotype: No conserved phenylalanine or tryptophan ends this CDR3, so it is likely a read error. This chain joins TRBV15 and TRBJ1-3; 7 bases map to TRBD1. V lost 3 bases to trimming and J lost 1 base; unmatched junction nucleotides: 9. Looked up from germline, CDR1 is LNHNV and CDR2 is YYDKDF (reference sequence). This CDR3 spans 17 amino acids. The DNA for the CDR3 is TGTGCCACCAGCAGCTTAGGGGGGACAGCTTCTGGAAACACCATATATCTT. Amino acids: CATSSLGGTASGNTIYL.

The J gene is TRBJ2-5, the V gene TRBV20-1, with D perhaps assigned TRBD1 or TRBD2 (6 bases each). The germline V gene encodes CDR1 DFQATT and CDR2 SNEGSKA (reference sequence). The V end lost 6 bases, the J end lost 2 bases, and 13 bases lay between the germline ends. CDR3 length equals 13 residues. CDR3 sequence reads: CSAPRGGQETQYF. Written as DNA, the CDR3 is TGCAGTGCCCCACGAGGGGGGCAAGAGACCCAGTACTTC.